These T cell receptor beta chains were read from a single sample in a study of T cell responses to AZD1222 COVID-19 vaccine. Some clones are missing from TCRdb's copy, which holds only in-frame ones; the method was immunoSEQ multiplex PCR. The sample comprises approximately 200,000 clones, 80% to 95% of which are singletons, and 0.95% to 1.1% rests with the top ten. Sequencing was performed on peripheral blood, taken 28 days after the second AZD1222 dose. The origin of the receptors is an adult who received the AZD1222 COVID-19 vaccine. Both conserved end residues are part of each CDR3. The order of the fields is V gene, clone size, D gene, J gene, CDR3 DNA, CDR3 protein. The D gene is left open where the match is weak. For some rows the clone size is stated as once, few or many, or as a class when expanded; others skip it.

V gene: TRBV19
clone size: .
D gene: TRBD1
J gene: TRBJ2-7
CDR3 DNA: TGTGCCAGTAGTACCGGGACAGGTTCCTCCTACGAGCAGTACTTC
CDR3 protein: CASSTGTGSSYEQYF

V gene: TRBV5-1
clone size: .
D gene: TRBD1
J gene: TRBJ2-7
CDR3 DNA: TGCGCCAGCAGCTTGGGGACAGGGTACGAGCAGTACTTC
CDR3 protein: CASSLGTGYEQYF

V gene: TRBV4-2
clone size: .
D gene: .
J gene: TRBJ1-5
CDR3 DNA: TGTGCCAGCAGCCAGAGCCCCGCCCGGGGCAATCAGCCCCAGCATTTT
CDR3 protein: CASSQSPARGNQPQHF

V gene: TRBV6-5
clone size: .
D gene: .
J gene: TRBJ2-3
CDR3 DNA: TGTGCCAGCAGAACGGGACAACCTTTCACAGATACGCAGTATTTT
CDR3 protein: CASRTGQPFTDTQYF

V gene: TRBV7-2
clone size: .
D gene: .
J gene: TRBJ2-1
CDR3 DNA: TGTGCCAGCAGCCCCCAGGAGGCCGAGCAGTTCTTC
CDR3 protein: CASSPQEAEQFF

V gene: TRBV4-3
clone size: .
D gene: .
J gene: TRBJ1-3
CDR3 DNA: TGCGCCAGCAGCCAAGTGATAACAGCACTCGGAAACACCATATATTTT
CDR3 protein: CASSQVITALGNTIYF

V gene: TRBV10-1
clone size: .
D gene: .
J gene: TRBJ1-1
CDR3 DNA: TGCGCCAGCAGGATCGGACAGAGCGGTGAAGCTTTCTTT
CDR3 protein: CASRIGQSGEAFF

V gene: TRBV10-1
clone size: .
D gene: TRBD1
J gene: TRBJ2-6
CDR3 DNA: TGCGCCAGCTCTTCCCAGGGGGCTGGGGCCAACGTCCTGACTTTC
CDR3 protein: CASSSQGAGANVLTF

V gene: TRBV30
clone size: .
D gene: .
J gene: TRBJ1-1
CDR3 DNA: TGTGCCTGGGGAACCGCCAACTTGAACACTGAAGCTTTCTTT
CDR3 protein: CAWGTANLNTEAFF

V gene: TRBV3-1/TRBV3-2
clone size: .
D gene: TRBD1
J gene: TRBJ2-2
CDR3 DNA: TGTGCCAGCAGTCAAGGTCGACAGGGTTGGTCCGGGGAGCTGTTTTTT
CDR3 protein: CASSQGRQGWSGELFF

V gene: TRBV5-4
clone size: .
D gene: TRBD1
J gene: TRBJ2-7
CDR3 DNA: TGTGCCAGCAGCCCAGCGGGACAGGGTGTTTACGAGCAGTACTTC
CDR3 protein: CASSPAGQGVYEQYF

V gene: TRBV4-2
clone size: .
D gene: .
J gene: TRBJ1-6
CDR3 DNA: TGTGCCAGCAGCCAAGATACGGCAGGGAGCTCCTATAATTCACCCCTCCACTTT
CDR3 protein: CASSQDTAGSSYNSPLHF

V gene: TRBV3-1/TRBV3-2
clone size: .
D gene: .
J gene: TRBJ1-1
CDR3 DNA: TGTGCCAGCAGCCAAGCCGGTTATGAAGCTTTCTTT
CDR3 protein: CASSQAGYEAFF

V gene: TRBV3-1/TRBV3-2
clone size: .
D gene: .
J gene: TRBJ2-2
CDR3 DNA: TGTGCCAGCAGCCCCGTCCTGTCCCCGAGGGAGCTGTTTTTT
CDR3 protein: CASSPVLSPRELFF

V gene: TRBV5-1
clone size: .
D gene: TRBD1
J gene: TRBJ1-2
CDR3 DNA: TGCGCCAGCAGCTCGACCGGGACAGGGCTTAACTATGGCTACACCTTC
CDR3 protein: CASSSTGTGLNYGYTF

V gene: TRBV4-1
clone size: .
D gene: TRBD1
J gene: TRBJ1-5
CDR3 DNA: TGCGCCAGCAGCCAGGTGGGACAGAGCAATCAGCCCCAGCATTTT
CDR3 protein: CASSQVGQSNQPQHF

V gene: TRBV3-1/TRBV3-2
clone size: .
D gene: .
J gene: TRBJ1-1
CDR3 DNA: TGTGCCAGCAGCCAACTAGCCAGAGAAGCTTTCTTT
CDR3 protein: CASSQLAREAFF

V gene: TRBV24-1
clone size: .
D gene: .
J gene: TRBJ2-7
CDR3 DNA: TGTGCCACTGCCCCGGACGCCCCTGGGTACGAGCAGTACTTC
CDR3 protein: CATAPDAPGYEQYF

V gene: TRBV4-3
clone size: .
D gene: TRBD1
J gene: TRBJ1-1
CDR3 DNA: TGCGCCAGCAGCCAAGACGGGCGGACAGGGAACACTGAAGCTTTCTTT
CDR3 protein: CASSQDGRTGNTEAFF

V gene: TRBV18
clone size: .
D gene: TRBD1
J gene: TRBJ2-1
CDR3 DNA: TGTGCCAGCTCATTACGACAGGGACGGCCCTACAATGAGCAGTTCTTC
CDR3 protein: CASSLRQGRPYNEQFF

V gene: TRBV21-1
clone size: .
D gene: .
J gene: TRBJ1-3
CDR3 DNA: TGTGCCAGCAGCCCCCACGCAGGAAACACCATATATTTT
CDR3 protein: CASSPHAGNTIYF

V gene: TRBV7-2
clone size: once
D gene: .
J gene: TRBJ2-7
CDR3 DNA: TGTGCCAGCACCTACACCTCCTACGAGCAGTACTTC
CDR3 protein: CASTYTSYEQYF

V gene: TRBV28
clone size: .
D gene: .
J gene: TRBJ2-7
CDR3 DNA: TGTGCCAGCAGTTTACCCGCCGCCTACGAGCAGTACTTC
CDR3 protein: CASSLPAAYEQYF

V gene: TRBV7-9
clone size: .
D gene: .
J gene: TRBJ2-7
CDR3 DNA: TGTGCCAGCAGCCCGGAGGGGGCTGACGAGCAGTACTTC
CDR3 protein: CASSPEGADEQYF

V gene: TRBV3-1/TRBV3-2
clone size: .
D gene: .
J gene: TRBJ2-3
CDR3 DNA: TGTGCCAGCAGCCAGAGCTCAGATACGCAGTATTTT
CDR3 protein: CASSQSSDTQYF

V gene: TRBV19
clone size: .
D gene: TRBD1
J gene: TRBJ1-1
CDR3 DNA: TGTGCCAGTAGTCCCCGGTACAGGGGGCAAGAATACACTGAAGCTTTCTTT
CDR3 protein: CASSPRYRGQEYTEAFF

V gene: TRBV7-2
clone size: .
D gene: .
J gene: TRBJ2-1
CDR3 DNA: TGTGCCAGCAGAGGGGGCGGAGGGCCCGATGAGCAGTTCTTC
CDR3 protein: CASRGGGGPDEQFF

V gene: TRBV20-1
clone size: .
D gene: .
J gene: TRBJ1-2
CDR3 DNA: TGCAGTGCACCGAAAAACTATGGCTACACCTTC
CDR3 protein: CSAPKNYGYTF

V gene: TRBV11-1
clone size: .
D gene: .
J gene: TRBJ1-2
CDR3 DNA: TGTGCCAGCAGCTCAATCGGGCAGTATGGCTACACCTTC
CDR3 protein: CASSSIGQYGYTF

V gene: TRBV29-1
clone size: .
D gene: .
J gene: TRBJ2-7
CDR3 DNA: TGCAGCGTTGTGGGGGGCCACGAGCAGTACTTC
CDR3 protein: CSVVGGHEQYF

V gene: TRBV5-1
clone size: .
D gene: .
J gene: TRBJ2-1
CDR3 DNA: TGCGCCAGCATATCAACGGCTGGCTTTGGTGAGCAGTTCTTC
CDR3 protein: CASISTAGFGEQFF

V gene: TRBV29-1
clone size: .
D gene: TRBD1
J gene: TRBJ1-2
CDR3 DNA: TGCAGCGTTGGGGACAGTAACTATGGCTACACCTTC
CDR3 protein: CSVGDSNYGYTF

V gene: TRBV28
clone size: .
D gene: TRBD1
J gene: TRBJ1-2
CDR3 DNA: TGTGCCAGCAGGGGACAGGGGAACTATGGCTACACCTTC
CDR3 protein: CASRGQGNYGYTF

V gene: TRBV19
clone size: .
D gene: TRBD1
J gene: TRBJ1-5
CDR3 DNA: TGTGCCAGTCTGAGAGGGGGCATCAATCAGCCCCAGCATTTT
CDR3 protein: CASLRGGINQPQHF

V gene: TRBV28
clone size: once
D gene: .
J gene: TRBJ2-5
CDR3 DNA: TGTGCCAGCAGTTCACCCGGCGGGCAAGAGACCCAGTACTTC
CDR3 protein: CASSSPGGQETQYF

V gene: TRBV7-5
clone size: .
D gene: .
J gene: TRBJ2-7
CDR3 DNA: TGTGTCAGAAGCTTAGTTCCCTACGAGCAGTACTTC
CDR3 protein: CVRSLVPYEQYF

V gene: TRBV5-1
clone size: once
D gene: .
J gene: TRBJ1-4
CDR3 DNA: TGCGCCAGCAGCTTGTTGGGAATAGCAACTAATGAAAAACTGTTTTTT
CDR3 protein: CASSLLGIATNEKLFF

V gene: TRBV28
clone size: .
D gene: .
J gene: TRBJ1-2
CDR3 DNA: TGTGCCAGCAGTTTACCGGCCGTTCGGAACTATGGCTACACCTTC
CDR3 protein: CASSLPAVRNYGYTF

V gene: TRBV2
clone size: .
D gene: .
J gene: TRBJ2-5
CDR3 DNA: TGTGCCAGCAGTGATAGTGGGGCAGGGGAAGAGACCCAGTACTTC
CDR3 protein: CASSDSGAGEETQYF

V gene: TRBV9
clone size: .
D gene: TRBD1
J gene: TRBJ1-5
CDR3 DNA: TGTGCCAGCAGCGCAAGACCAGGGGGCCATCAGCCCCAGCATTTT
CDR3 protein: CASSARPGGHQPQHF

V gene: TRBV10-3
clone size: .
D gene: TRBD1
J gene: TRBJ1-5
CDR3 DNA: TGTGCCATCGGGACAGAGGTACATCAGCCCCAGCATTTT
CDR3 protein: CAIGTEVHQPQHF

V gene: TRBV27
clone size: .
D gene: .
J gene: TRBJ2-7
CDR3 DNA: TGTGCCAGTGGCAGCATCTCCTACGAGCAGTACTTC
CDR3 protein: CASGSISYEQYF

V gene: TRBV30
clone size: .
D gene: .
J gene: TRBJ1-1
CDR3 DNA: TGTGCCTGGAGGGGGGAATCTTCACAGACTGAAGCTTTCTTT
CDR3 protein: CAWRGESSQTEAFF

V gene: TRBV19
clone size: .
D gene: .
J gene: TRBJ1-1
CDR3 DNA: TGTGCCAGTAGTCGGGGGGGCGAAGCTTTCTTT
CDR3 protein: CASSRGGEAFF

V gene: TRBV7-9
clone size: .
D gene: TRBD1
J gene: TRBJ1-1
CDR3 DNA: TGTGCCAGCAGCTTGACAGGGGCCGTGACCACTGAAGCTTTCTTT
CDR3 protein: CASSLTGAVTTEAFF

V gene: TRBV2
clone size: .
D gene: .
J gene: TRBJ1-2
CDR3 DNA: TGTGCCAGCAGTCTCTTCACCCAATTGGGTTCCGGTGGCTACACCTTC
CDR3 protein: CASSLFTQLGSGGYTF

V gene: TRBV19
clone size: .
D gene: .
J gene: TRBJ1-4
CDR3 DNA: TGTGCCAGTAGTATTGGACCAACTAATGAAAAACTGTTTTTT
CDR3 protein: CASSIGPTNEKLFF

V gene: TRBV4-1
clone size: .
D gene: .
J gene: TRBJ1-2
CDR3 DNA: TGCGCCAGCAGCCAAGATCCCCAGGGTTGGAACTATGGCTACACCTTC
CDR3 protein: CASSQDPQGWNYGYTF

V gene: TRBV4-1
clone size: .
D gene: .
J gene: TRBJ1-3
CDR3 DNA: TGCGCCAGCAGCCAAGTACTGGGACCTGGAAACACCATATATTTT
CDR3 protein: CASSQVLGPGNTIYF

V gene: TRBV9
clone size: .
D gene: .
J gene: TRBJ2-2
CDR3 DNA: TGTGCCAGCAGCCCCCAGGCTACCCTTGGGGGCGGGGAGCTGTTTTTT
CDR3 protein: CASSPQATLGGGELFF

V gene: TRBV7-9
clone size: .
D gene: .
J gene: TRBJ2-4
CDR3 DNA: TGTGCCAGCAGTTCTTACGGGGGAGCCAAAAACATTCAGTACTTC
CDR3 protein: CASSSYGGAKNIQYF

V gene: TRBV5-4
clone size: .
D gene: .
J gene: TRBJ2-5
CDR3 DNA: TGTGCCAGCAGCTCCCGCGTATCGTACCAAGAGACCCAGTACTTC
CDR3 protein: CASSSRVSYQETQYF

V gene: TRBV6-6
clone size: once
D gene: TRBD1
J gene: TRBJ2-2
CDR3 DNA: TGTGCCAGCAGTCACAGGGGCACCGGGGAGCTGTTTTTT
CDR3 protein: CASSHRGTGELFF

V gene: TRBV29-1
clone size: few
D gene: .
J gene: TRBJ2-1
CDR3 DNA: TGCAGCGCCCTGGACGGTACAGATGAGCAGTTCTTC
CDR3 protein: CSALDGTDEQFF

V gene: TRBV9
clone size: .
D gene: .
J gene: TRBJ2-2
CDR3 DNA: TGTGCCAGCAGCGTAGGGCCGACCGGGGAGCTGTTTTTT
CDR3 protein: CASSVGPTGELFF

V gene: TRBV18
clone size: .
D gene: TRBD1
J gene: TRBJ2-5
CDR3 DNA: TGTGCCAGCTCACGGGACAGGGGGCAAGAGACCCAGTACTTC
CDR3 protein: CASSRDRGQETQYF

V gene: TRBV11-2
clone size: .
D gene: .
J gene: TRBJ1-4
CDR3 DNA: TGTGCCAGCAGCTTGACTAATGAAAAACTGTTTTTT
CDR3 protein: CASSLTNEKLFF

V gene: TRBV5-4
clone size: few
D gene: TRBD1
J gene: TRBJ2-7
CDR3 DNA: TGTGCCAGCAGCGGGACAGGGGCGGACGAGCAGTACTTC
CDR3 protein: CASSGTGADEQYF

V gene: TRBV6-5
clone size: .
D gene: .
J gene: TRBJ2-7
CDR3 DNA: TGTGCCAGCAGTTACTCGGGTGGGGGGAGCTCCTACGAGCAGTACTTC
CDR3 protein: CASSYSGGGSSYEQYF

V gene: TRBV7-2
clone size: .
D gene: .
J gene: TRBJ1-3
CDR3 DNA: TGTGCCAGCAGCCTGAAGGGGTTGTCTGGAAACACCATATATTTT
CDR3 protein: CASSLKGLSGNTIYF